The present entry profiles one TCR beta chain with its context. This clone has a single count. No cognate antigen has been identified for it. No qualities accompany the bases; no much larger clone lies one base away. Collaborating institutions collected whole blood in K2EDTA tubes following their own protocols. For TCRbeta analysis, collaborator samples were shipped as frozen whole blood, as isolated PBMCs, or as DNA extracted from either sample type. This sample stems from a study of blood T cell repertoires in COVID-19 (dated by TCRdb to 2018 to 2021). The study in broad terms: Samples covering the acute and convalescent phases of COVID-19 were provided by collaborators in the United States, Italy and Spain. The prospective study material was composed of cDNA or gDNA derived from T cells, B-cell-depleted T cells, or PBMCs. Deeply sampled blood TCRbeta repertoires from subjects exposed to, actively infected with, or recovered from COVID-19 were included in the dataset. The repertoires were released in a freely available public database meant as a resource for research on the immune response to SARS-CoV-2. Samples were obtained from the ongoing ImmuneRACE study (first 160 participants) and from 1,254 subjects provided by 6 global collaborators. A de-identified subject ID, COVID-19 status, age in years and sex were almost always included in the sample metadata. Where available, HLA class I and class II types were obtained from metadata supplied by the sample provider rather than from assay-based typing. General findings and caveats noted by the study authors: Clinical and demographic metadata were provided uncurated, with the amount varying by source and participant.

TCRbeta CDR3 regions were amplified from genomic DNA using the immunoSEQ Assay, a bias-controlled multiplex PCR. The authors' pipeline ran thus. Nucleated cell counts per sample were estimated from amplification of reference gene primers within the assay. Sequence reads were collapsed and filtered to measure the absolute abundance of every unique TCRbeta CDR3 rearrangement. For each sample, productive Simpson clonality was calculated by taking the square root of Simpson's diversity index across productive rearrangements. The table was pulled from immuneACCESS by TCRdb, which kept in-frame rearrangements only. Such tables lose some clones; where checked, under half of the loss comes from unresolved V genes, and the rest has no known cause. V, J and clone size are taken as reported in that table, and D and trimming were inferred from the DNA itself. This sample holds fewer than 200,000 clones; 84% were observed only once. The ten top clones hold under 8.5% of the sample.

Cut back by 5 bases and 2 bases, the V and J ends lie 13 bases apart. Inclusive of the bounding cysteine and phenylalanine, the CDR3 is 16 residues long. The kept DNA is CDR3 alone, 48 bases in frame from the first base. As encoded in the germline V gene, CDR1 is KGHSH while CDR2 is LQKENI. The sequenced sample consisted of peripheral blood. The rearranged segments are TRBV18 and TRBJ2-6; a tentative D call is TRBD1 (6 bases match). The sequence was obtained from a human donor in a cohort sampled during active COVID-19. The DNA reads as follows: TGTGCCAGCTCAGTGGACAGAAACGCTGGGGCCAACGTCCTGACTTTC. Protein translation: CASSVDRNAGANVLTF.